This T cell receptor beta chain was captured by sequencing in a study of shared clonotypes between healthy human individuals. Findings of the study overall: With few donors, the genetic and exposure-history diversity represented was limited.

Measured with immunoSEQ multiplex PCR; TCRdb has only the in-frame clones, and not every one. The table includes approximately 1,500,000 clones, 95% to 97% detected once. V shed 7 bases and J 4 bases; nucleotides not matched to a gene: 11. Looked up from germline, CDR1 is SQVTM and CDR2 is ANQGSEA. This CDR3 spans 14 amino acids. Of note for this clone: Its cognate antigen is unknown.

The chain combines TRBV29-1 with TRBJ2-7, with 9 bases identical to TRBD1. The receptor was derived from a man aged 30 to 39 in good health. Sequencing was done on a sample of naive CD4+ T cells sorted from blood. The subset here: CD45RA+ positively selected. CDR3 DNA: TGCAGCGCCAGCCTGACAGGGGGGCCTTACGAGCAGTACTTC. Its translation: CSASLTGGPYEQYF.